This T cell receptor beta chain appears in the sequencing data of a study of shared clonotypes between healthy human individuals. Measured with immunoSEQ multiplex PCR; TCRdb has only the in-frame clones, and not every one. The table includes under 2,500,000 clones, almost 96% detected once. The CDR3 extends over 13 amino acids. Germline values: CDR1 MNHNS, CDR2 SASEGT. V gave up 3 bases and J gave up 2 bases, with 8 bases separating them. The TCR was taken from a man between 18 and 29 years old in good health. The chain recombines TRBV6-1 with TRBJ2-7, with no clear D. The sequenced sample consisted of naive CD4+ T cells sorted from blood. The subset is: CD45RA+ positively selected. Written as DNA, the CDR3 is TGTGCCAGCAGTGATGCTAGGGCCTACGAGCAGTACTTC. Encoded protein: CASSDARAYEQYF.